The clone carrying this T cell receptor (beta chain) showed up many times. These data originate in a study of T cells in Graves' hyperthyroidism and ophthalmopathy. TCR beta CDR3 regions were amplified from RNA transcripts. The HTBI set primed first-round TCR CDR3 RT-PCR. From the multiplex PCR reads, TCRdb called clonotypes with MiXCR, one entry per CDR3 protein. The sample records under 400,000 distinct CDR3 sequences, 20% to 25% being singletons. The CDR3 loop spans 13 amino acids. Trimming removed 1 base from V and 6 bases from J; junction bases left unmatched: 0. CDR1 and CDR2 (germline): LGHDT, YNNKEL (reference sequence).

The clonotype originates from a woman between 50 and 59 years old with Graves' hyperthyroidism. This sequence joins TRBV3-1 and TRBJ2-1; 7 positions agree with TRBD2. Input material: blood. DNA of the CDR3: TGTGCCAGCAGCCAAGGGGAGGGCAATGAGCAGTTCTTC. This gives the protein CASSQGEGNEQFF.